This T cell receptor beta chain was retrieved from a study of shared clonotypes between healthy human individuals. With 10 bases clipped from V and 2 bases from J, the junction kept 8 bases outside the gene matches. The CDR3 extends over 14 amino acids. The germline V gene has CDR1 SNHLY and CDR2 FYNNEI. The data were produced by immunoSEQ multiplex PCR, yet TCRdb's version contains in-frame clones alone and is incomplete. The sample has some 2.3 million clones; 85% to 95% are singletons. The TCR was taken from a man between 18 and 35 years old in good health. Some clones in this sample may be carry-over from other donors' samples. Sequencing was performed on naive CD4+ T cells from PBMCs. Described subset: CD45RA+ positively selected. V gene TRBV2 combines with J gene TRBJ1-2; 9 positions match TRBD1. CDR3 region: CATRRTGANYGYTF. The CDR3 DNA is TGTGCCACCCGAAGGACAGGGGCAAACTATGGCTACACCTTC.